These 21 T cell receptor beta chains originate from one sample sequenced in a study of blood T cells in healthy people across ages. With a J-beta primer mix and a sample-barcoded 5' primer, a second PCR ran about 6 to 11 cycles. TCRdb reanalysed the 5' RACE reads using MiXCR and keeps one entry per CDR3 protein. Of around 900,000 distinct CDR3 sequences listed, 29% are singletons. Source material: blood. The receptors were sampled from a woman aged 80 or older in good health.

In its sample, this clonotype was seen many times. J is TRBJ2-7 and V is TRBV5-1, with no clear D. There are 16 residues in the CDR3. V gave up 0 bases and J gave up 1 base, with 14 bases separating them. From germline, CDR1 is SGHRS and CDR2 YFSETQ. The DNA of the CDR3 is TGCGCCAGCAGCTTGGCTGGGGAACCCCGGTCCTACGAGCAGTACTTC. Its protein is CASSLAGEPRSYEQYF.

This clonotype has a handful of counts. This chain links TRBV20-1 with TRBJ1-3; D ambiguous. The CDR3 is 11 residues long. Germline CDR1 DFQATT, CDR2 SNEGSKA (reference sequence). Deletions cut 3 bases from V and 4 bases from J, with 4 bases between. This CDR3 is CSASNGNTIYF. The DNA for the CDR3 is TGCAGTGCTAGTAACGGAAACACCATATATTTT.

This clonotype was detected a few times. This sequence joins TRBV7-2 and TRBJ2-1; D is unclear. This CDR3 contains 13 residues. The germline V gene has CDR1 SGHTA and CDR2 FQGNSA. V gave up 0 bases and J gave up 7 bases, with 7 bases separating them. CDR3 sequence reads: CASSLAVGNEQFF. The CDR3 coding sequence is TGTGCCAGCAGCTTAGCTGTGGGAAATGAGCAGTTCTTC. Full variable domain (missing parts from reference TRBV7-2 and TRBJ2-1): GAGVSQSPSNKVTEKGKDVELRCDPISGHTALYWYRQSLGQGLEFLIYFQGNSAPDKSGLPSDRFSAERTGGSVSTLTIQRTQQEDSAVYLCASSLAVGNEQFFGPGTRLTVL.

In the case of this clonotype: With a much larger clone just one base away, this may be a read error. The chain employs TRBV10-2 and TRBJ2-1; D could derive from TRBD1 or TRBD2 (5 bases each). The J call may be incorrect, as the DNA end agrees better with TRBJ2-7. Germline V gene data show CDR1 as WSHSY and CDR2 as SAAADI. The CDR3 sequence is 15 residues long. The CDR3 protein is CASSVRDPQYNEQYF. CDR3 bases: TGCGCCAGCAGCGTCCGGGACCCCCAGTACAATGAGCAGTACTTC.

In this sample, this clonotype turned up many times. The J gene is TRBJ2-5, the V gene TRBV20-1; a weak D match, TRBD2 (6 bases). Per germline, CDR1 DFQATT and CDR2 SNEGSKA (reference sequence). The V end was cut by 4 bases, the J end by 3 bases, with 12 bases between. CDR3 length equals 13 residues. CDR3 in amino acids: CSAIGTRKETQYF. The CDR3 nucleotides are TGCAGTGCTATCGGGACTCGGAAAGAGACCCAGTACTTC.

The V and J genes are TRBV29-1 and TRBJ2-1; a weak D match, TRBD1 (5 bases). Germline V gives CDR1 SQVTM, CDR2 ANQGSEA. V was shortened by 3 bases and J by 10 bases, with 22 bases between the two germline ends. The CDR3 is 15 amino acids. The CDR3 nucleotides are TGCAGCGTTGATTATGGGCAGGGCTACTCCTACGAGCAGTTCTTC. It is translated as CSVDYGQGYSYEQFF.

About this clonotype: A much larger clone differs by one base, so this may be a read error. The CDR3 nucleotides read TGTGCCATCAGTGAGAGGGGCAGTGAGCAGTTCTTC. Translation: CAISERGSEQFF. J is TRBJ2-1 and V is TRBV10-3; a weak D match, TRBD1 (5 bases). This CDR3 has 12 residues. Germline lookup yields CDR1 ENHRY and CDR2 SYGVKD. The V gene lost 2 bases and the J gene lost 9 bases, with 8 bases spanning the gap.

This clonotype was seen only a few times. This sequence joins TRBV5-1 and TRBJ2-2; D is possibly TRBD2 (6 bases). The germline V gene has CDR1 SGHRS and CDR2 YFSETQ. There are 13 residues in the CDR3. With 5 bases removed from V and 6 bases from J, the gap between germline ends came to 11 bases. This CDR3 reads CASRLAIAGELFF. The CDR3, as DNA: TGCGCCAGCAGGCTAGCGATTGCCGGGGAGCTGTTTTTT.

There are many counts of this clonotype. The V and J genes are TRBV7-2 and TRBJ1-2; 8 nucleotides line up with TRBD1. The CDR3 length is 13 residues. From germline, CDR1 is SGHTA and CDR2 FQGNSA. The trim removed 2 bases at V and 7 bases at J, leaving 3 bases unmatched. The CDR3 spells CASSLYDRGGYTF. The CDR3 DNA sequence: TGTGCCAGCAGCTTATACGACAGGGGTGGCTACACCTTC. The full variable domain, rest sourced from reference TRBV7-2 and TRBJ1-2, is GAGVSQSPSNKVTEKGKDVELRCDPISGHTALYWYRQSLGQGLEFLIYFQGNSAPDKSGLPSDRFSAERTGGSVSTLTIQRTQQEDSAVYLCASSLYDRGGYTFGSGTRLTVV.

The chain uses TRBV6-6 and TRBJ1-1, with D maybe TRBD1 (5 bases). CDR3 length equals 17 residues. The V and J ends lost 5 bases and 3 bases respectively, with 22 bases between them. In germline, CDR1 is MNHNY, CDR2 SVGAGI (reference sequence). CDR3 DNA: TGTGCCAGCAGTCCCAAAGTGGGTGCCAAAGGGGACACTGAAGCTTTCTTT. It specifies CASSPKVGAKGDTEAFF.

The sample holds a few counts of this clonotype. The V and J genes are TRBV12-3 or TRBV12-4 and TRBJ2-3; D is unclear. The germline V and J ends were trimmed by 6 bases and 5 bases, with 21 bases remaining between them. The CDR3 runs 16 residues. The CDR3: CASSPDQPSGIDTQYF. As DNA, the CDR3 is TGTGCCAGCAGCCCTGACCAACCCTCTGGCATAGATACGCAGTATTTT.

V gene TRBV6-5 combines with J gene TRBJ2-1; D uncertain. Per germline, CDR1 MNHEY and CDR2 SVGAGI. This CDR3 is 11 amino acids long. V lost 6 bases, J lost 15 bases, and 15 bases lay in between. CDR3 DNA: TGTGCCAGCAGATCCGGCGTTAGCCTGTTCTTC. This gives the protein CASRSGVSLFF.

A note on this clonotype: With a much larger clone just one base away, this may be a read error. The rearrangement joins TRBV20-1 to TRBJ2-7, with 8 bases lining up with TRBD2. Per germline, CDR1 DFQATT and CDR2 SNEGSKA (reference sequence). Losses at the gene ends were 5 bases for V and 7 bases for J; bases not matched to a gene: 13. The CDR3 spans 14 residues. The CDR3 bases are TGCAGTGCTTCGGGGGGGGTAAGATACAATGAGCAGTACTTC. As protein: CSASGGVRYNEQYF.

On this clonotype: Just one base apart from a much larger clone, this may be a read error. The chain employs TRBV12-3 or TRBV12-4 and TRBJ2-1, with D unclear. The J call is in doubt because the DNA end fits TRBJ2-7 better. This CDR3 is 15 amino acids long. This CDR3 reads CASSLSQNSYNEQYF. The CDR3 DNA is TGTGCCAGCAGTTTATCCCAAAACTCCTACAATGAGCAGTACTTC.

Only a few counts were recorded for this clonotype. The chain has TRBV7-2 and TRBJ1-6; D is uncertain. This CDR3 comprises 15 residues. V was shortened by 1 base and J by 4 bases, with 8 bases between the two germline ends. CDR1 is SGHTA, CDR2 FQGNSA, per germline. The CDR3 protein is CASSLGGTYNSPLHF. The CDR3 DNA sequence: TGTGCCAGCAGCTTAGGTGGTACTTATAATTCACCCCTCCACTTT.

Concerning this clonotype: This clone may be a read error of a much larger clone one base away. The genes are TRBV12-3 or TRBV12-4 and TRBJ2-5, with D uncertain. The J call is in doubt because the DNA end fits TRBJ2-7 better. The CDR3 is 13 amino acids. The CDR3 DNA follows: TGTGCCAGCAGTTTGCTCACTTCAAGCGAGCAGTACTTC. It specifies CASSLLTSSEQYF.

The chain recombines TRBV28 with TRBJ2-7, with 8 bases matching TRBD1. Germline assignment: CDR1 MDHEN and CDR2 SYDVKM. Trimming at V came to 6 bases and at J to 5 bases, leaving 12 bases not matched to a gene. The CDR3 sequence is 15 residues long. The CDR3 DNA reads as TGTGCCAGCAGGCCCCCCAGAGGACAGGGTAACGAGCAGTACTTC. Its translation: CASRPPRGQGNEQYF.

This clonotype has only a few counts. A read error is possible here, since a much larger clone lies one base away. The rearrangement joins TRBV20-1 to TRBJ2-1, with a tentative D call TRBD1 (5 bases). Per germline, CDR1 DFQATT and CDR2 SNEGSKA (reference sequence). CDR3 size: 16 residues. V lost 0 bases and J lost 13, with 25 bases in between. The CDR3 loop reads CSARDPRVVGVETQFF. The CDR3 nucleotides are TGCAGTGCTAGAGATCCTCGGGTCGTAGGGGTAGAGACCCAGTTCTTC.

This clonotype was seen a few times. The chain links TRBV7-9 to TRBJ2-5; a possible D gene is TRBD1 (7 bases). The CDR3 length is 16 residues. Trimming cost V 2 bases and J 5 bases, with 18 bases left between them. The germline V gene has CDR1 SEHNR and CDR2 FQNEAQ (reference sequence). CDR3 sequence reads: CASSLRGRGAAETQYF. The CDR3 bases are TGTGCCAGCAGCTTACGGGGCAGGGGGGCGGCGGAGACCCAGTACTTC. Full variable domain (outside the CDR3, taken from reference TRBV7-9 and TRBJ2-5): DTGVSQNPRHKITKRGQNVTFRCDPISEHNRLYWYRQTLGQGPEFLTYFQNEAQLEKSRLLSDRFSAERPKGSFSTLEIQRTEQGDSAMYLCASSLRGRGAAETQYFGPGTRLLVL.

The rearrangement links TRBV5-4 to TRBJ2-2; tentatively, D is TRBD2 (5 bases). The V end lost 4 bases, the J end lost 2 bases, and 9 bases lay between the germline ends. Per germline, CDR1 SGHNT and CDR2 YYREEE (reference sequence). The CDR3 is 14 amino acids. The CDR3 DNA reads TGTGCCAGCAGCCGGACTTCCAACACCGGGGAGCTGTTTTTT. Translated, it gives CASSRTSNTGELFF.

The chain is built from TRBV10-3 and TRBJ2-3, with 9 positions matching TRBD1. Germline CDR1 reads ENHRY; CDR2 reads SYGVKD. V lost 3 bases, J lost 4 bases, and 8 bases stayed unmatched. CDR3 length equals 16 residues. CDR3 DNA sequence: TGTGCCATCAGTGATGGGACAGGGCGGGGCGCAGATACGCAGTATTTT. Translation: CAISDGTGRGADTQYF.